The source of this T cell receptor beta chain is a study of post-analysis software for immune sequencing data. Study overall: There were relapsing-remitting, secondary progressive and progressive-relapsing multiple sclerosis among the disease courses included. Overall study results and limits: Batch-matched samples strongly co-clustered by F measure.

Libraries were made from TCR beta cDNA, and they carried unique molecular identifiers. TCRdb redid the calling of the PCR reads with MiXCR, one entry per CDR3 protein. The table has some 690,000 distinct CDR3 sequences, roughly 30% seen once. A remark on this clonotype: Its antigen is unidentified.

This sequence originates from a girl between 10 and 17 years old with multiple sclerosis. The specimen sequenced was blood.

The CDR3 DNA reads as TGTGCCAGCAGTTTATACCCGACAGGGATTTATGGCTACACCTTC. Its protein is CASSLYPTGIYGYTF. The V call is TRBV27, the J call TRBJ1-2; 7 nucleotides align to TRBD1. After removal of 1 base from V and 5 bases from J, the junction contained 7 bases not matched to a gene. This CDR3 has 15 amino acids. In germline, CDR1 is MNHEY, CDR2 SMNVEV (reference sequence).